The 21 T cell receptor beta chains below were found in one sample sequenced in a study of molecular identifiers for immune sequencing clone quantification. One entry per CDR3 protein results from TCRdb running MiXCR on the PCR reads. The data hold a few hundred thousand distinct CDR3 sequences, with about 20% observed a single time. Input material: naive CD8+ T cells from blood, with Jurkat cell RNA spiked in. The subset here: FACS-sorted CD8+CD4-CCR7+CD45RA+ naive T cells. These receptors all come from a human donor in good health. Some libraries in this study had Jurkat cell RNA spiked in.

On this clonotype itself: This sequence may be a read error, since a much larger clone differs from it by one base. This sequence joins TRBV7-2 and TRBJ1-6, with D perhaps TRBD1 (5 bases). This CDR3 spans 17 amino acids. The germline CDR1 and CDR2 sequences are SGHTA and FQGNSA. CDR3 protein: CASSHRRNRSYNPPLHF. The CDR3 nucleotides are TGTGCCAGCAGCCACAGGAGAAACCGCTCCTATAATCCACCCCTCCACTTT.

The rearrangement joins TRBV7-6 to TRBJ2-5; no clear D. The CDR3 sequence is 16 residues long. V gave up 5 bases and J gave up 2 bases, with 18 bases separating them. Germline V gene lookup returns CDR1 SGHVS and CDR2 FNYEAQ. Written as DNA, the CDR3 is TGTGCCAGCAGCCGCCTTAGGGTCGAACTACAAGAGACCCAGTACTTC. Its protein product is CASSRLRVELQETQYF.

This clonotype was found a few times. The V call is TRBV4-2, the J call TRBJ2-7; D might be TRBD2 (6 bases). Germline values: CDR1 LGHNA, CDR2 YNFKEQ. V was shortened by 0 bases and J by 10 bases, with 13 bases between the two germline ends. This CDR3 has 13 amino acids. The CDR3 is CASSQEGGRLQYF. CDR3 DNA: TGTGCCAGCAGCCAAGAAGGTGGGAGGCTACAGTACTTC.

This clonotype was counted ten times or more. Here the CDR3 reads CASSLRDRVHEQYF. In DNA form, the CDR3 reads TGTGCCAGCAGCTTAAGGGACAGGGTCCACGAGCAGTACTTC. The V and J genes are TRBV7-2 and TRBJ2-7, with TRBD1 matching 9 bases. The V gene's germline CDR1 is SGHTA and CDR2 FQGNSA. V shed 2 bases and J 5 bases; nucleotides not matched to a gene: 4. CDR3 length equals 14 residues.

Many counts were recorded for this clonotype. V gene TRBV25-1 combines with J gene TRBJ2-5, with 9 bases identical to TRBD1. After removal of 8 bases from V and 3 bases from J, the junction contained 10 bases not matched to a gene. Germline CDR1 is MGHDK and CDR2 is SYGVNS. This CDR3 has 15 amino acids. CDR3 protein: CASAGTGGIEETQYF. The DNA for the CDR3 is TGTGCCAGCGCGGGAACAGGGGGCATTGAAGAGACCCAGTACTTC.

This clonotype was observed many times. The CDR3 loop is CSVEGLAVTDTQYF. CDR3 DNA sequence: TGCAGCGTTGAAGGCCTAGCGGTAACAGATACGCAGTATTTT. The rearrangement links TRBV29-1 to TRBJ2-3, with 7 bases that match TRBD2. The CDR3 extends over 14 amino acids. Unmatched junction bases numbered 4, after V lost 1 base and J lost 3 bases. Germline assignment: CDR1 SQVTM and CDR2 ANQGSEA.

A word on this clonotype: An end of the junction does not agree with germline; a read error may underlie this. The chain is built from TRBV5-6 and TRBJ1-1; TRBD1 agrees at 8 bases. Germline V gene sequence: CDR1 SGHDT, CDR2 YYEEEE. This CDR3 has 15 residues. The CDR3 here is CASSRWGQESPEALF. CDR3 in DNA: TGTGCCAGCAGCCGGTGGGGACAGGAGAGTCCTGAAGCTCTCTTT.

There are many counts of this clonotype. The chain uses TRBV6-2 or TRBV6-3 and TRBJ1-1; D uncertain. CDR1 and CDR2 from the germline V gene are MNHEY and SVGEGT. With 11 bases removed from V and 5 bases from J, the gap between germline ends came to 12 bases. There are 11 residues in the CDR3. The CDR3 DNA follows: TGTGCCGGAAGAACGGGGACTGAAGCTTTCTTT. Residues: CAGRTGTEAFF.

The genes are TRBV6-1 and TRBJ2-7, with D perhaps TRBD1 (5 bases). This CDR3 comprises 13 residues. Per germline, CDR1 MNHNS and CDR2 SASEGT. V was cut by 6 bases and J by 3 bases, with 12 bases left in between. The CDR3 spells CASRVTDSYEQYF. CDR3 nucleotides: TGTGCCAGCAGGGTAACAGACAGCTACGAGCAGTACTTC.

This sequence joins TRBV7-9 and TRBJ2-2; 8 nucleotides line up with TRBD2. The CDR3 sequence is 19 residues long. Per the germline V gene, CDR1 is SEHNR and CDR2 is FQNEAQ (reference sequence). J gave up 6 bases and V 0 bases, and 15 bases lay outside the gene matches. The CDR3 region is CASSLASNQPRTSPGELFF. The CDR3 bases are TGTGCCAGCAGCTTAGCGTCTAACCAACCGCGGACTAGCCCCGGGGAGCTGTTTTTT. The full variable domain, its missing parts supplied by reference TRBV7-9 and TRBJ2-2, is DTGVSQNPRHKITKRGQNVTFRCDPISEHNRLYWYRQTLGQGPEFLTYFQNEAQLEKSRLLSDRFSAERPKGSFSTLEIQRTEQGDSAMYLCASSLASNQPRTSPGELFFGEGSRLTVL.

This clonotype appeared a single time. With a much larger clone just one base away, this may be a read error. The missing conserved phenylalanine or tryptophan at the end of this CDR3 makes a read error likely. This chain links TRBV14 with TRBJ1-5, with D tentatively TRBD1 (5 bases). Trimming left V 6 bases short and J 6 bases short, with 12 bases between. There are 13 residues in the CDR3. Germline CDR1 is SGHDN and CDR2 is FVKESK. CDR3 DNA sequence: TGTGCCAGCAGTCCAGGGTGGGGTCAGCCCCAGCATTTG. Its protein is CASSPGWGQPQHL.

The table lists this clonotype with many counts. CDR3 loop: CSARIQGTGANVLTF. The CDR3 DNA reads as TGCAGTGCTAGGATTCAGGGCACTGGGGCCAACGTCCTGACTTTC. The V gene is TRBV20-1, the J gene TRBJ2-6, with a possible D match to TRBD1 (5 bases). Trimming shortened V by 3 bases and J by 2 bases, and 11 bases separated the two germline ends. Germline V gene data show CDR1 as DFQATT and CDR2 as SNEGSKA (reference sequence). This CDR3 is built from 15 residues.

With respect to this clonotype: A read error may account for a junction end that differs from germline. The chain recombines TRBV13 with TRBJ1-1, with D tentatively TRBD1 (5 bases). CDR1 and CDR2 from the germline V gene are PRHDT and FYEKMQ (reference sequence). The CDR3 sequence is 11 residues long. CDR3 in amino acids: CANSLDREAFF. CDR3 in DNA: TGTGCCAACAGCCTCGACAGAGAAGCTTTCTTT.

CDR3 nucleotide sequence: TGCAGTGCTAGGCAAACGGACAGTGCCGGGGTCTACGAGCAGTACTTC. It yields the protein CSARQTDSAGVYEQYF. The chain combines TRBV20-1 with TRBJ2-7, with D possibly TRBD1 on 6 matching bases. CDR3 size: 16 residues. With 3 bases removed from V and 3 bases from J, the gap between germline ends came to 21 bases. The germline CDR1 and CDR2 sequences are DFQATT and SNEGSKA (reference sequence).

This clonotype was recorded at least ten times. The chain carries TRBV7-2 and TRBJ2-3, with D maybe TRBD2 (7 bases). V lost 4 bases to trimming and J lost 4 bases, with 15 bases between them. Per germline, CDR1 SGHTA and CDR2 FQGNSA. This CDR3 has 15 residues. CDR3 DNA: TGTGCCAGCAGCTCCCTTGGGGGGGGCCCAGATACGCAGTATTTT. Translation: CASSSLGGGPDTQYF.

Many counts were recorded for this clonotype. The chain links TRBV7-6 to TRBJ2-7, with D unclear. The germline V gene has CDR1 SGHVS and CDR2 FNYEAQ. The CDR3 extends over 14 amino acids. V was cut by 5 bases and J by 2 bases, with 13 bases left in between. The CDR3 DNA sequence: TGTGCCAGCAGCCCGGTTGGCAGGACCTACGAGCAGTACTTC. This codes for CASSPVGRTYEQYF.

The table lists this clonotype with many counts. Written as DNA, the CDR3 is TGTGCCAGCAGTTTTGACGTAGAGACCCAGTACTTC. Encoded protein: CASSFDVETQYF. This chain uses TRBV28 with TRBJ2-5; D gene ambiguous. The CDR3 covers 12 residues. V was clipped by 3 bases and J by 4 bases, with 6 bases between them. Germline CDR1 is MDHEN and CDR2 is SYDVKM. The full variable domain, in which reference TRBV28 and TRBJ2-5 provide the parts outside the CDR3, is DVKVTQSSRYLVKRTGEKVFLECVQDMDHENMFWYRQDPGLGLRLIYFSYDVKMKEKGDIPEGYSVSREKKERFSLILESASTNQTSMYLCASSFDVETQYFGPGTRLLVL.

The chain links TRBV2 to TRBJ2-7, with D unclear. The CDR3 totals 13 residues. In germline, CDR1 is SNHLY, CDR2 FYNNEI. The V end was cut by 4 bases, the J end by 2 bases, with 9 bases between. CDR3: CASSGWLPYEQYF. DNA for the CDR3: TGTGCCAGCAGTGGGTGGCTACCCTACGAGCAGTACTTC.

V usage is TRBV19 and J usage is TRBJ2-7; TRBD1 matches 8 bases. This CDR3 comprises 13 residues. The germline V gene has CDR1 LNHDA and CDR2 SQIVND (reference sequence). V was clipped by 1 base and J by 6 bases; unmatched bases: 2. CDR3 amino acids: CASSIGTGFEQYF. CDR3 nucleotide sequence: TGTGCCAGTAGTATAGGGACAGGGTTCGAGCAGTACTTC.

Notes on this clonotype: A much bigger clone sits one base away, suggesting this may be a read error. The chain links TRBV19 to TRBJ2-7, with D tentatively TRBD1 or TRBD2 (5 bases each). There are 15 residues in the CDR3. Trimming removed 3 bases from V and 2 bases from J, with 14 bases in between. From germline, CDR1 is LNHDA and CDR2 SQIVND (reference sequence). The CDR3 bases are TGTGCCAGTAGTATTGCTAGCAGGGAAACCTACGAGCAGTACTTC. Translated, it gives CASSIASRETYEQYF.

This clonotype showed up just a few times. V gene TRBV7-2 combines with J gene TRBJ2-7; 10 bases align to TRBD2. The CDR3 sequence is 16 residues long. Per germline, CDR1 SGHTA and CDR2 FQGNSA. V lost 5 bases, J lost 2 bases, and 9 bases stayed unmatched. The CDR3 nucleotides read TGTGCCAGCAGCCCTGGGCAGCGGGGGGGACCCTACGAGCAGTACTTC. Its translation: CASSPGQRGGPYEQYF.